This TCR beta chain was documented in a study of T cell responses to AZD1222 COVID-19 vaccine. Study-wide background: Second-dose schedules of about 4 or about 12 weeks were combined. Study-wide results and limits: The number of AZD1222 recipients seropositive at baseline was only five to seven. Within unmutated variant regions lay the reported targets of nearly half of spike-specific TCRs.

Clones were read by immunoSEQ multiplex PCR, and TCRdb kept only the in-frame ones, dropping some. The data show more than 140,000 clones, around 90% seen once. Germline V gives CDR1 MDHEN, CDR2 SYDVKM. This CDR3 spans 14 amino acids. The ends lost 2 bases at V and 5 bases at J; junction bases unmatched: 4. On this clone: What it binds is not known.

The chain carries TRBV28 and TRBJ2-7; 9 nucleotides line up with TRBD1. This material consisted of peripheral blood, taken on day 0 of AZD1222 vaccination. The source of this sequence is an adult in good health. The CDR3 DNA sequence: TGTGCCAGCAGTTTACTAGGGACAGGGAACGAGCAGTACTTC. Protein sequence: CASSLLGTGNEQYF.